The TCR beta chain under discussion was sequenced for a study of patients and donors after allogeneic stem cell transplantation. TCRdb re-called the RT-PCR reads with MiXCR, one entry per CDR3 protein. The sample shows about a million distinct CDR3 sequences, 15% to 20% of them seen only once. V was shortened by 0 bases and J by 3 bases, with 18 bases between the two germline ends. CDR3 length equals 18 residues. Germline CDR1 is LGHNA and CDR2 is YSLEER. In its sample, this clonotype was seen a few times. Specimen: blood, either unsorted or a sorted T cell fraction (not recorded which). The receptor was isolated from a human donor who was either an allogeneic HSCT recipient or a stem cell or donor lymphocyte infusion donor (not recorded which). It is not recorded whose cells these are; they may come from a transplant donor. This rearrangement joins TRBV4-3 to TRBJ2-1, with no clear D. The chain's CDR3 is CASSQDFARSKLYNEQFF. The CDR3 DNA follows: TGCGCCAGCAGCCAAGATTTTGCGCGGTCGAAGCTCTACAATGAGCAGTTCTTC.